A selection of T cell receptor beta chains follows, all from one sample in a study of cytomegalovirus exposure and HLA in healthy donors. This table comes from immunoSEQ multiplex PCR, and its TCRdb copy is limited to in-frame clones, with some not included. The table has fewer than 150,000 clones, under 80% seen once. The sequenced material came from PBMCs. All receptors come from a man aged 55 to 70 in good health and CMV-seropositive. CDR3s include the opening cysteine and the closing phenylalanine or tryptophan. Fields, in order: CDR3 protein, CDR3 DNA, J gene, D gene, V gene, clone size. D genes are given only for firm matches. Clone size is stated in some rows and not others, as once, few, many or a class when expanded.

CASSPRGDSTQYF | TGTGCCAGCAGCCCCAGAGGGGACTCAACGCAGTATTTT | TRBJ2-3 | . | TRBV11-2 | .
CASRETGVPETQYF | TGTGCCAGCAGGGAGACAGGGGTGCCCGAGACCCAGTACTTC | TRBJ2-5 | TRBD1 | TRBV2 | .
CAWSVSGYTEAFF | TGTGCCTGGAGTGTTTCAGGGTACACTGAAGCTTTCTTT | TRBJ1-1 | . | TRBV30 | .
CASSPSGGFLDTQYF | TGTGCCAGCAGCCCTAGCGGGGGGTTTCTAGATACGCAGTATTTT | TRBJ2-3 | TRBD2 | TRBV11-2 | .
CASRGGLGLAGGANTGELFF | TGCGCCAGCAGAGGGGGTCTGGGTCTAGCGGGGGGCGCGAACACCGGGGAGCTGTTTTTT | TRBJ2-2 | TRBD2 | TRBV5-1 | .
CASTLTTGAVAEQYF | TGTGCCAGCACTCTAACGACGGGTGCTGTGGCCGAGCAGTACTTC | TRBJ2-7 | . | TRBV2 | .
CASSIGGQGTEAFF | TGTGCCAGTAGTATAGGGGGACAGGGGACTGAAGCTTTCTTT | TRBJ1-1 | TRBD1 | TRBV19 | .
CASSLQGGSTDTQYF | TGTGCCAGCAGCCTACAGGGGGGTTCCACAGATACGCAGTATTTT | TRBJ2-3 | TRBD1 | TRBV2 | .
CASRGGYSNQPQHF | TGTGCCAGTAGGGGGGGGTATAGCAATCAGCCCCAGCATTTT | TRBJ1-5 | . | TRBV2 | few
CAWSGLAGSRLF | TGTGCCTGGAGCGGTCTGGCCGGTTCACGACTTTTT | TRBJ1-1 | . | TRBV30 | .
CASSVLAGDPETQYF | TGTGCCAGCAGTGTTCTAGCGGGAGACCCAGAGACCCAGTACTTC | TRBJ2-5 | TRBD2 | TRBV6-4 | .
CASSQKDTQYF | TGTGCCAGCAGCCAAAAAGATACGCAGTATTTT | TRBJ2-3 | . | TRBV7-3 | .
CAWSIRTALNQPQHF | TGTGCCTGGAGTATCCGGACAGCGCTCAATCAGCCCCAGCATTTT | TRBJ1-5 | . | TRBV30 | once
CASSLKSTSLSGNTIYF | TGTGCCAGCAGCTTGAAAAGTACCAGTCTGTCTGGAAACACCATATATTTT | TRBJ1-3 | . | TRBV5-4 | .
CASSPGQGARGYTF | TGTGCCAGCAGCCCAGGACAGGGGGCGCGGGGCTACACCTTC | TRBJ1-2 | TRBD1 | TRBV7-9 | .
CASSLSGINEQFF | TGTGCCAGCAGCTTATCCGGGATCAATGAGCAGTTCTTC | TRBJ2-1 | . | TRBV7-8 | .
CASNPGLAGYEQYF | TGTGCCAGCAATCCGGGACTAGCGGGCTACGAGCAGTACTTC | TRBJ2-7 | TRBD2 | TRBV2 | .
CASSSQSGSPQHF | TGTGCCAGCAGTTCACAGTCAGGGTCACCCCAGCATTTT | TRBJ1-5 | . | TRBV27 | few
CASSPDRVYQPQHF | TGTGCCAGCAGCCCGGACAGGGTCTATCAGCCCCAGCATTTT | TRBJ1-5 | TRBD1 | TRBV7-8 | .
CASSSLGSLRYEQYF | TGCGCCAGCAGCTCCCTCGGGTCTTTACGTTACGAGCAGTACTTC | TRBJ2-7 | . | TRBV5-1 | once
CASRDSYNSPLHF | TGCGCCAGCCGGGACTCTTATAATTCACCCCTCCACTTT | TRBJ1-6 | . | TRBV7-9 | .
CASRRGRRGGSNNEQFF | TGTGCCAGCAGGAGGGGTAGGCGCGGGGGGTCCAACAATGAGCAGTTCTTC | TRBJ2-1 | TRBD2 | TRBV6-4 | .
CASSLGSGRASDTQYF | TGCGCCAGCAGCTTGGGTAGCGGGAGGGCCTCAGATACGCAGTATTTT | TRBJ2-3 | TRBD2 | TRBV5-1 | .
CATRDRVSLNEKLFF | TGTGCCACCCGGGACAGGGTGTCCCTCAATGAAAAACTGTTTTTT | TRBJ1-4 | TRBD1 | TRBV10-3 | .
CASSLKREGTDTQYF | TGTGCCAGCAGCTTAAAGCGGGAGGGCACAGATACGCAGTATTTT | TRBJ2-3 | TRBD2 | TRBV13 | .
CATSRERGPQSPQHF | TGTGCCACCAGCAGAGAAAGGGGGCCCCAATCGCCCCAGCATTTT | TRBJ1-5 | TRBD1 | TRBV15 | .
CASSVSTGYGYTF | TGTGCCAGCAGCGTTTCTACAGGGTACGGCTACACCTTC | TRBJ1-2 | . | TRBV9 | .
CASSLRGGSTEAFF | TGTGCCAGCAGCCTGAGGGGGGGGAGTACTGAAGCTTTCTTT | TRBJ1-1 | . | TRBV7-3 | .
CASSQGPGQYNEQFF | TGCGCCAGCAGCCAAGGTCCAGGACAGTACAATGAGCAGTTCTTC | TRBJ2-1 | . | TRBV4-1 | .
CASSSTGTAYTDTQYF | TGTGCCAGCAGCTCTACCGGGACAGCGTACACAGATACGCAGTATTTT | TRBJ2-3 | TRBD1 | TRBV11-2 | .
CASSLDWGADEQYF | TGTGCCAGCAGCTTAGATTGGGGAGCGGACGAGCAGTACTTC | TRBJ2-7 | . | TRBV7-2 | .
CASRPELAGGLEQFF | TGTGCCAGCAGGCCCGAACTAGCGGGAGGTCTAGAGCAGTTCTTC | TRBJ2-1 | TRBD2 | TRBV5-5 | few
CASSASPTGTQYF | TGTGCCAGCAGCGCCTCCCCGACTGGGACCCAGTACTTC | TRBJ2-5 | . | TRBV9 | .
CASSLRTGGHSPLHF | TGTGCCAGCAGCCTAAGGACAGGAGGGCATTCACCCCTCCACTTT | TRBJ1-6 | TRBD1 | TRBV7-2 | .
CASTWGPGQGLRGYTF | TGCGCCAGCACCTGGGGACCGGGACAGGGGCTGCGTGGCTACACCTTC | TRBJ1-2 | TRBD1 | TRBV4-1 | .
CASSLDLLSYEQYF | TGTGCCAGCAGCTTGGATCTTTTATCCTACGAGCAGTACTTC | TRBJ2-7 | . | TRBV5-4 | once
CASSQGDSSYEQYF | TGTGCCAGCAGCCAGGGGGACTCCTCCTACGAGCAGTACTTC | TRBJ2-7 | . | TRBV4-2 | .
CASSGGDRANQPQHF | TGTGCCAGCAGCGGTGGGGACAGGGCCAATCAGCCCCAGCATTTT | TRBJ1-5 | TRBD1 | TRBV11-2 | once
CASSYGYYNEAFF | TGTGCCAGCAGTTACGGTTATTACAATGAAGCTTTCTTT | TRBJ1-1 | . | TRBV6-6 | .
CASSDPGVGTDTQYF | TGTGCCAGCAGTGATCCGGGGGTGGGCACAGATACGCAGTATTTT | TRBJ2-3 | . | TRBV25-1 | .
CASSLAGTSASNEQFF | TGTGCCAGCAGCTTGGCCGGGACTAGCGCCTCCAATGAGCAGTTCTTC | TRBJ2-1 | TRBD2 | TRBV5-4 | once
CASSRQGSGNQPQHF | TGTGCCAGCAGTAGACAGGGTTCGGGCAATCAGCCCCAGCATTTT | TRBJ1-5 | TRBD1 | TRBV2 | .
CASSLGGGPIEQYF | TGTGCCAGCAGCTTGGGGGGAGGGCCGATTGAGCAGTACTTC | TRBJ2-7 | TRBD2 | TRBV7-2 | .
CASSPRTGNTEAFF | TGTGCCAGCAGTCCGAGGACAGGGAACACTGAAGCTTTCTTT | TRBJ1-1 | TRBD1 | TRBV28 | few
CASSRTGSSYEQYF | TGTGCCAGCAGCCGGACAGGGAGCTCCTACGAGCAGTACTTC | TRBJ2-7 | TRBD1 | TRBV11-2 | .
CASSFDRGTGELFF | TGTGCCAGCAGCTTCGACAGGGGCACCGGGGAGCTGTTTTTT | TRBJ2-2 | TRBD1 | TRBV5-8 | few
CASFSGIMNTEAFF | TGTGCCAGCTTTTCAGGGATTATGAACACTGAAGCTTTCTTT | TRBJ1-1 | . | TRBV6-1 | .
CARSLGLAGTYEQYF | TGTGCCAGAAGCCTCGGACTAGCGGGGACCTACGAGCAGTACTTC | TRBJ2-7 | TRBD2 | TRBV5-3 | .
CASSYSSDGAVVAFF | TGTGCCAGCAGTTACTCGAGTGATGGGGCCGTCGTGGCTTTCTTT | TRBJ1-1 | . | TRBV6-5 | .
CVSRGGWNYGYTF | TGTGTCAGCCGGGGAGGTTGGAACTATGGCTACACCTTC | TRBJ1-2 | . | TRBV28 | .
CASSEGTGGQPQHF | TGTGCCAGCAGTGAGGGGACAGGGGGACAGCCCCAGCATTTT | TRBJ1-5 | TRBD1 | TRBV2 | .
CAISESFGGWGYNSPLHF | TGTGCCATCAGTGAGTCGTTCGGGGGATGGGGATATAATTCACCCCTCCACTTT | TRBJ1-6 | . | TRBV10-3 | .
CSVDRQGRNTEAFF | TGCAGCGTTGATCGACAGGGGAGGAACACTGAAGCTTTCTTT | TRBJ1-1 | TRBD1 | TRBV29-1 | .
CATSSRGFEQYF | TGTGCCACCAGCAGCAGGGGGTTCGAGCAGTACTTC | TRBJ2-7 | TRBD1 | TRBV15 | .